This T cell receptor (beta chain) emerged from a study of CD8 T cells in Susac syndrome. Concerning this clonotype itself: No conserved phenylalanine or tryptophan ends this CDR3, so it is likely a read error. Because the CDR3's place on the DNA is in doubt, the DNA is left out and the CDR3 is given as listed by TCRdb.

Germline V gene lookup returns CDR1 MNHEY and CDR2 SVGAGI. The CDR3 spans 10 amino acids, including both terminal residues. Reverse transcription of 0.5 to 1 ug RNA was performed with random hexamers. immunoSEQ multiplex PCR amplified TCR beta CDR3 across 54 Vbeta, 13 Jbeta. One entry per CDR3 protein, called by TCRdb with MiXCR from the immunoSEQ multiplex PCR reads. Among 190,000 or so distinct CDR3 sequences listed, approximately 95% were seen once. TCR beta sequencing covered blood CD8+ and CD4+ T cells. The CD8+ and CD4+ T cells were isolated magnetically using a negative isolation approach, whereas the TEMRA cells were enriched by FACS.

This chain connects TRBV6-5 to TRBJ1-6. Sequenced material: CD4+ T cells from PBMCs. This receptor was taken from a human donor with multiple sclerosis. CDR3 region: CASSYSLLMI.